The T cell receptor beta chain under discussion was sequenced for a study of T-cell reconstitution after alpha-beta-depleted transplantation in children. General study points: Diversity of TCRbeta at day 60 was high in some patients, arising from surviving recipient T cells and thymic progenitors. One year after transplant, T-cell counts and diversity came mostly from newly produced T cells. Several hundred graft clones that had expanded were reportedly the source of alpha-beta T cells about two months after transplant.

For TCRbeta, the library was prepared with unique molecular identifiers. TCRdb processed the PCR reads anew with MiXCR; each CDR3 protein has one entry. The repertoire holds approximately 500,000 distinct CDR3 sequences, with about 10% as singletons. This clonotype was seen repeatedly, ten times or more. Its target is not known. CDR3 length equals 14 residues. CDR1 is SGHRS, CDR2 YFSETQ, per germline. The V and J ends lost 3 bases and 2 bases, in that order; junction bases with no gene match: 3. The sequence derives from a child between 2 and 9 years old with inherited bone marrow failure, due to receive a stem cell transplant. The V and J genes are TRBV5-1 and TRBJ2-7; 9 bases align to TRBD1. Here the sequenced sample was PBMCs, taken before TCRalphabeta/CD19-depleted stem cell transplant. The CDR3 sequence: CASSSGTGTYEQYF. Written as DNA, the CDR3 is TGCGCCAGCAGCTCCGGGACAGGGACCTACGAGCAGTACTTC. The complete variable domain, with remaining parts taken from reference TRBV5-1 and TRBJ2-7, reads KAGVTQTPRYLIKTRGQQVTLSCSPISGHRSVSWYQQTPGQGLQFLFEYFSETQRNKGNFPGRFSGRQFSNSRSEMNVSTLELGDSALYLCASSSGTGTYEQYFGPGTRLTVT.